This T cell receptor (beta chain) was identified in a study of T cell changes during pregnancy in multiple sclerosis. Germline V gene sequence: CDR1 MDHEN, CDR2 SYDVKM. The CDR3 totals 19 residues. Trimming cost V 0 bases and J 3 bases; bases outside gene matches: 14. Clones were read by immunoSEQ multiplex PCR, and TCRdb kept only the in-frame ones, dropping some. The sample comprises roughly 93,000 clones, 92% of which are singletons, and about 2.5% rests with the top ten. The clonotype comes from a female donor in good health, enrolled as a control in a pregnancy study. The starting material was peripheral blood, obtained after pregnancy. This chain joins TRBV28 and TRBJ1-1, with 9 positions matching TRBD1. In nucleotides, the CDR3 is TGTGCCAGCAGTTTATGGACCCTTCTACAATACAGGGGGCACACTGAAGCTTTCTTT. Residues: CASSLWTLLQYRGHTEAFF.